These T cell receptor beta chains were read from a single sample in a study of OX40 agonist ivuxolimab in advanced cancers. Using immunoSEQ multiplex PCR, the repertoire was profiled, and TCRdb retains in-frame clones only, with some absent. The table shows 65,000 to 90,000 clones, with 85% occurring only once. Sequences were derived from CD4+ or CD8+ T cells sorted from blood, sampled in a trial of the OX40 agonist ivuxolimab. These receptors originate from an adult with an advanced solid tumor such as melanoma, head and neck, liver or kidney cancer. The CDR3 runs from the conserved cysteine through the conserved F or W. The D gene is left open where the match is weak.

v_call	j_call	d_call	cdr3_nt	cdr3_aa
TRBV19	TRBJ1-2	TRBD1	TGTGCCAGTAGTCCCGGACAGGGCGGATATGGCTACACCTTC	CASSPGQGGYGYTF
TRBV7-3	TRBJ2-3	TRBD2	TGTGCCAGCAGCGAGACGGTAGCGGGGAGCACAGATACGCAGTATTTT	CASSETVAGSTDTQYF
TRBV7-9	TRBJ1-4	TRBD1	TGTGCCAGCAGTCCCGGACAGGGAGGGAGTGAAAAACTGTTTTTT	CASSPGQGGSEKLFF
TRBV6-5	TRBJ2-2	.	TGTGCCAGCAGTTACTCAGGACGACGCACCGGGGAGCTGTTTTTT	CASSYSGRRTGELFF
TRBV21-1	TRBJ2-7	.	TGTGCCAGCAGACCCAGACTAGCGGTTCCCTACGAGCAGTACTTC	CASRPRLAVPYEQYF
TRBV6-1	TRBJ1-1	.	TGTGCCAGCAGTGAATGGGGGGACACTGAAGCTTTCTTT	CASSEWGDTEAFF
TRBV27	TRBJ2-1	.	TGTGCCAGCAGTCGATCCGCCCAATACAATGAGCAGTTCTTC	CASSRSAQYNEQFF
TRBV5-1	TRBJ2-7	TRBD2	TGCGCCAGCAGCACTTACGGGGTAGCGGGGGGTAAGTTCAACGAGCAGTACTTC	CASSTYGVAGGKFNEQYF
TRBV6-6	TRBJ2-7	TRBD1	TGTGCCAGCAGCCGACAGGGGGCTCGGTACGAGCAGTACTTC	CASSRQGARYEQYF
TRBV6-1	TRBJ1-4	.	TGTGCCAGCAGTGTCAAGGGGGGAAATGAAAAACTGTTTTTT	CASSVKGGNEKLFF
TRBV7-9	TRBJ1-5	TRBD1	TGTGCCAGCAGCTTCATGGGGGCTTCAGGGGGGCCCCAGCATTTT	CASSFMGASGGPQHF